Below, 6 T cell receptor beta chains from the same sample are listed, as sequenced in a study of blood T cells in healthy people across ages. PCR was performed a second time for about 6 to 12 cycles using a sample-barcoded 5' primer and a J-beta primer mix. TCRdb fed the 5' RACE reads into MiXCR, producing one record per CDR3 protein. The table lists roughly 800,000 distinct CDR3 sequences, 25% to 30% of them singletons. The sample was also linked to a second study, of T cells of mothers and their children.

The sample consisted of blood. The receptors stem from a boy aged 5-17 years in good health.

V usage is TRBV30 and J usage is TRBJ1-2; D gene uncertain. V lost 0 bases and J 5 bases, leaving 13 bases between the germline ends. The CDR3 consists of 14 residues. Germline V lookup: CDR1 GTSNPN, CDR2 SVGIG (reference sequence). The CDR3 protein is CAWSVPGFQYGYTF. The CDR3 DNA reads TGTGCCTGGAGTGTACCGGGATTCCAGTATGGCTACACCTTC.

The chain employs TRBV10-3 and TRBJ1-4, with a tentative D call TRBD1 (5 bases). Germline values: CDR1 ENHRY, CDR2 SYGVKD. The ends were cut back, 8 bases at V and 1 base at J, with 11 bases in the middle. The CDR3 consists of 14 residues. The CDR3 region has the DNA TGTGCCATCGCCCCGGGGGGAACTAATGAAAAACTGTTTTTT. It encodes CAIAPGGTNEKLFF.

This clonotype was found a few times. This chain joins TRBV7-3 and TRBJ1-1; no clear D. The germline V and J ends were trimmed by 6 bases and 2 bases, with 10 bases remaining between them. CDR3 length equals 13 residues. CDR1 and CDR2 from the germline V gene are SGHTA and FQGTGA. The CDR3: CASRPGRNTEAFF. CDR3 DNA sequence: TGTGCCAGCAGACCTGGGAGAAACACTGAAGCTTTCTTT.

Many counts were recorded for this clonotype. J is TRBJ1-3 and V is TRBV7-6; 7 positions match TRBD1. The CDR3 consists of 16 residues. CDR1 is SGHVS, CDR2 FNYEAQ, per germline. V lost 0 bases, J lost 2 bases, and 4 bases stayed unmatched. This CDR3 is CASSLARQGPGNTIYF. The CDR3, as DNA: TGTGCCAGCAGCTTAGCCCGACAGGGTCCTGGAAACACCATATATTTT.

The chain employs TRBV3-1 and TRBJ2-3, with 11 bases aligning to TRBD2. J lost 3 bases, V lost 5 bases, and 7 bases had no gene match. The CDR3 is made up of 16 amino acids. The germline gives CDR1 LGHDT, CDR2 YNNKEL (reference sequence). CDR3 region: CASSFPVAGGTDTQYF. DNA of the CDR3: TGTGCCAGCAGCTTCCCGGTAGCGGGGGGGACAGATACGCAGTATTTT.

V usage is TRBV29-1 and J usage is TRBJ1-1; TRBD1 matches 7 bases. The V gene end was trimmed by 4 bases and the J gene end by 11 bases; junction bases not matched to a gene: 16. Germline values: CDR1 SQVTM, CDR2 ANQGSEA. CDR3 length: 14 amino acids. The CDR3 sequence: CSVVWDSYEWVAFF. The CDR3 DNA reads TGCAGCGTTGTCTGGGACAGCTATGAATGGGTGGCTTTCTTT.